The clone carrying this T cell receptor (beta chain) was seen at least ten times. As for time point: blood at routine non-recurrence follow-up after resection. Whole RNA came from tumor, nontumor lung or frozen PBMC and was sequenced without being sorted. TCRdb recomputed calls from the 5' RACE reads with MiXCR, one row per CDR3 protein. Counted here are 50,000 to 60,000 distinct CDR3 sequences, around 7% occurring once; the ten biggest clones make up 35%. This CDR3 has 13 residues. V lost 0 bases to trimming and J lost 2 bases, with 6 bases between them. Per germline, CDR1 SGHRS and CDR2 YFSETQ. These data are taken from a study of spatial heterogeneity in lung cancer.

The sample was PBMCs, taken at follow-up. The chain joins TRBV5-1 to TRBJ2-7, with no clear D. This receptor was obtained from a female donor with early-stage non-small cell lung cancer. Here the CDR3 reads CASSLATAYEQYF. CDR3 nucleotides: TGCGCCAGCAGCTTGGCCACGGCCTACGAGCAGTACTTC.